This is a list of T cell receptor beta chains from one sample in a study of T-cell reconstitution after alpha-beta-depleted transplantation in children. One entry per CDR3 protein, called by TCRdb with MiXCR from the PCR reads. The profile covers some 840,000 distinct CDR3 sequences, with approximately 15% appearing a single time and roughly 5% taken by the ten largest. The specimen was PBMCs, mostly from graft donor cells, collected 360 days after TCRalphabeta/CD19-depleted stem cell transplant. These receptors were taken from a male patient younger than 18 who had a stem cell transplant for acute lymphoblastic leukemia, so the T cells may come from the graft donor. Each CDR3 is given with its conserved first and last residue. The order of the fields is CDR3 protein, CDR3 DNA, V gene, D gene, J gene, CDR3 length, clone size. The D gene is left open where the match is weak. Not every row has a clone size; where given, it reads once, few, many or a size class.

cdr3_aa: CATSDLRLPDNEQFF; cdr3_nt: TGTGCCACCAGTGATTTAAGGCTACCAGACAATGAGCAGTTCTTC; v_call: TRBV24-1; d_call: -; j_call: TRBJ2-1; cdr3_length: 15; clone_size: many
cdr3_aa: CASSQVRDSQFF; cdr3_nt: TGCGCCAGCAGCCAAGTCCGGGACTCTCAGTTCTTC; v_call: TRBV4-1; d_call: -; j_call: TRBJ2-1; cdr3_length: 12; clone_size: -
cdr3_aa: CASSLDRQSPNTEAFF; cdr3_nt: TGTGCCAGCAGCTTAGATCGACAGAGCCCGAACACTGAAGCTTTCTTT; v_call: TRBV7-9; d_call: -; j_call: TRBJ1-1; cdr3_length: 16; clone_size: few
cdr3_aa: CASRQLERYF; cdr3_nt: TGTGCCAGCAGACAACTAGAGCGGTACTTC; v_call: TRBV3-1; d_call: -; j_call: TRBJ2-7; cdr3_length: 10; clone_size: -
cdr3_aa: CASTEKRGTSGKDTQYF; cdr3_nt: TGTGCCAGCACCGAAAAAAGGGGCACTAGCGGGAAAGATACGCAGTATTTT; v_call: TRBV11-1; d_call: TRBD2; j_call: TRBJ2-3; cdr3_length: 17; clone_size: many
cdr3_aa: CASTLPGGEQFF; cdr3_nt: TGTGCCAGCACCCTCCCGGGAGGCGAGCAGTTCTTC; v_call: TRBV27; d_call: TRBD2; j_call: TRBJ2-1; cdr3_length: 12; clone_size: -
cdr3_aa: CASAMGGGYTF; cdr3_nt: TGTGCCAGCGCCATGGGAGGTGGCTACACCTTC; v_call: TRBV12-3/TRBV12-4; d_call: -; j_call: TRBJ1-2; cdr3_length: 11; clone_size: few
cdr3_aa: CASSLAAGGYTEAFF; cdr3_nt: TGTGCCAGCAGCTTAGCGGCGGGGGGCTATACTGAAGCTTTCTTT; v_call: TRBV7-9; d_call: -; j_call: TRBJ1-1; cdr3_length: 15; clone_size: -
cdr3_aa: CASSLGQGVTEAFF; cdr3_nt: TGCGCCAGCAGCCTGGGACAGGGGGTCACTGAAGCTTTCTTT; v_call: TRBV3-1; d_call: TRBD1; j_call: TRBJ1-1; cdr3_length: 14; clone_size: many
cdr3_aa: CASRPSASGTDTQYF; cdr3_nt: TGTGCCAGCAGGCCCTCGGCTAGCGGGACAGATACGCAGTATTTT; v_call: TRBV12-3/TRBV12-4; d_call: TRBD2; j_call: TRBJ2-3; cdr3_length: 15; clone_size: many
cdr3_aa: CASSFASTLAAPTDTQYF; cdr3_nt: TGTGCCAGCAGCTTCGCTTCCACGCTAGCGGCCCCCACAGATACGCAGTATTTT; v_call: TRBV11-1; d_call: TRBD2; j_call: TRBJ2-3; cdr3_length: 18; clone_size: few